Each of the 30 T cell receptor beta chains below was sequenced from the same sample in a study of T-cell reconstitution after alpha-beta-depleted transplantation in children. Unique molecular identifiers were incorporated during preparation of the TCRbeta library. Each CDR3 protein gets one entry after TCRdb re-called the PCR reads with MiXCR. The table shows nearly 400,000 distinct CDR3 sequences, with around 20% occurring only once. The sample was PBMCs from the stem cell graft donor, taken from the stem cell graft. These receptors all come from a human donor who donated a stem cell graft to a child with acute myeloid leukemia.

This clonotype showed up just a few times. The chain carries TRBV12-3 or TRBV12-4 and TRBJ1-6; tentatively, D is TRBD1 (6 bases). V shed 5 bases and J shed 6 bases, with 11 bases lying between them. This CDR3 region has 14 residues. The CDR3 reads CASSPRGANSPLHF. The CDR3 DNA reads as TGTGCCAGCAGTCCCCGGGGGGCTAATTCACCCCTCCACTTT.

This clonotype was detected only a few times. This chain links TRBV6-2 or TRBV6-3 with TRBJ2-7, with D tentatively TRBD1 (5 bases). CDR1 is MNHEY and CDR2 is SVGEGT in the germline V gene. V was clipped by 8 bases and J by 2 bases, with 16 bases between them. The CDR3 spans 14 residues. The CDR3: CASLRRGTAYEQYF. For the CDR3, the DNA is TGTGCCAGCCTCCGAAGGGGAACCGCCTACGAGCAGTACTTC.

In its sample, this clonotype was seen many times. The gene calls are TRBV7-6 and TRBJ2-1, with D maybe TRBD1 (5 bases). Germline CDR1 reads SGHVS; CDR2 reads FNYEAQ. V gave up 5 bases and J gave up 4 bases, with 9 bases separating them. This CDR3 is 13 amino acids long. The chain's CDR3 is CASSRRGYNEQFF. The CDR3 DNA is TGTGCCAGCAGCCGAAGGGGTTACAATGAGCAGTTCTTC.

This clonotype was seen only a few times. The chain employs TRBV10-3 and TRBJ2-5; 7 bases fit TRBD1. The CDR3 is made up of 14 amino acids. CDR1 ENHRY and CDR2 SYGVKD come from the germline V gene. Trimming at V came to 4 bases and at J to 2 bases, leaving 4 bases not matched to a gene. DNA of the CDR3: TGTGCCATCAGTGGAAGGGGGCTGCAAGAGACCCAGTACTTC. It encodes CAISGRGLQETQYF.

This chain joins TRBV21-1 and TRBJ2-5; TRBD2, as called in the table, went unchecked against the DNA. TRBV21-1 represents a pseudogene. The CDR3 is 18 amino acids. CDR3 loop: CASSKISGRGDTQETQYF. The CDR3 DNA follows: TGTGCCAGCAGCAAAATCAGCGGGAGGGGAGACACACAAGAGACCCAGTACTTC.

Only a few counts were recorded for this clonotype. CDR3 sequence: CASSLGGLAGYNEQFF. The CDR3 DNA sequence: TGTGCCAGCAGCTTAGGGGGACTAGCGGGCTACAATGAGCAGTTCTTC. The V and J genes are TRBV7-6 and TRBJ2-1; 12 bases match TRBD2. Germline CDR1 SGHVS, CDR2 FNYEAQ. The CDR3 spans 16 residues. V trimming: 1 base; J trimming: 3 bases; junction bases outside the gene matches: 1.

This chain joins TRBV12-3 or TRBV12-4 and TRBJ2-1; D may be TRBD1 (6 bases). This CDR3 is 14 amino acids long. V was shortened by 8 bases and J by 12 bases, with 23 bases between the two germline ends. In DNA form, the CDR3 reads TGTGCCAGCGCACCCCGGACAGTGCCCTGGGGGCAGTTCTTC. As protein: CASAPRTVPWGQFF.

This clonotype was counted many times. The chain combines TRBV29-1 with TRBJ2-2; D is undetermined. The V and J ends lost 4 bases and 1 base respectively, with 7 bases between them. Germline V gene sequence: CDR1 SQVTM, CDR2 ANQGSEA. The CDR3 totals 13 residues. The DNA of the CDR3 is TGCAGCGTTGGTATCAAGAACACCGGGGAGCTGTTTTTT. It encodes CSVGIKNTGELFF.

V is TRBV5-4 and J is TRBJ2-3, with 7 positions matching TRBD2. The junction had 6 bases not matched to a gene; V was cut back by 0 bases and J by 2 bases. In germline, CDR1 is SGHNT, CDR2 YYREEE (reference sequence). The CDR3 sequence is 16 residues long. The CDR3 sequence: CASSLDLAAYTDTQYF. The CDR3 bases are TGTGCCAGCAGCTTGGATCTAGCGGCATACACAGATACGCAGTATTTT.

This clonotype was picked up a small number of times. This chain links TRBV18 with TRBJ2-3; 7 bases map to TRBD1. Germline V gene sequence: CDR1 KGHSH, CDR2 LQKENI. The CDR3 runs to 17 residues. Losses at the gene ends were 1 base for V and 0 bases for J; bases not matched to a gene: 7. The CDR3 DNA reads TGTGCCAGCTCACCACGAGTGCAGGGGGAGAGCACAGATACGCAGTATTTT. Its protein product is CASSPRVQGESTDTQYF.

The chain is built from TRBV2 and TRBJ2-1; 11 bases match TRBD2. The CDR3 sequence is 14 residues long. Looked up from germline, CDR1 is SNHLY and CDR2 is FYNNEI. The V segment lost 4 bases and the J segment 9 bases; nucleotides outside the gene matches: 5. Here the CDR3 reads CASSVGTSGGEQFF. CDR3 in DNA: TGTGCCAGCAGTGTCGGGACTAGCGGCGGTGAGCAGTTCTTC.

The chain is built from TRBV20-1 and TRBJ2-7; 9 bases line up with TRBD2. The CDR3 is 16 amino acids. The junction had 6 bases not matched to a gene; V was cut back by 0 bases and J by 0 bases. CDR1 and CDR2 from the germline V gene are DFQATT and SNEGSKA (reference sequence). CDR3 sequence reads: CSAREPLAGNSYEQYF. CDR3 DNA sequence: TGCAGTGCTAGAGAACCCCTAGCGGGAAACTCCTACGAGCAGTACTTC.

The chain couples TRBV2 to TRBJ2-2; the match to TRBD1 covers 9 bases. Germline V gene data show CDR1 as SNHLY and CDR2 as FYNNEI. V gave up 7 bases and J gave up 7 bases; unmatched junction bases: 7. The CDR3 has 14 residues. The chain's CDR3 is CASIEGQGFGELFF. In DNA, the CDR3 is TGTGCCAGCATCGAGGGACAGGGATTCGGGGAGCTGTTTTTT.

This chain uses TRBV27 with TRBJ1-1; no reliable D call. Germline V gives CDR1 MNHEY, CDR2 SMNVEV (reference sequence). Between the trimmed V and J ends, which lost 2 bases and 4 bases, there was a span of 8 bases. The CDR3 runs to 13 residues. This CDR3 reads CASSLEVRTEAFF. DNA for the CDR3: TGTGCCAGCAGTTTAGAGGTCCGCACTGAAGCTTTCTTT.

Many counts were recorded for this clonotype. This chain joins TRBV27 and TRBJ2-1; D is ambiguous. The V and J ends lost 6 bases and 5 bases respectively, with 14 bases between them. Germline V gene lookup returns CDR1 MNHEY and CDR2 SMNVEV (reference sequence). This CDR3 comprises 14 residues. DNA of the CDR3: TGTGCCAGCAGACCAACCGGGCCGAACAATGAGCAGTTCTTC. Translated: CASRPTGPNNEQFF.

This clonotype was counted at least ten times. The chain recombines TRBV28 with TRBJ2-7; D might be TRBD2 (6 bases). This CDR3 has 14 residues. Germline values: CDR1 MDHEN, CDR2 SYDVKM. Trimming took 7 bases from V and 3 from J, leaving 16 bases between them. For the CDR3, the DNA is TGTGCCAGCACCAGAATGGGGGGATTCTACGAGCAGTACTTC. This sequence encodes CASTRMGGFYEQYF.

V is TRBV7-2 and J is TRBJ2-5; D not certain. The CDR3 has 15 amino acids. Germline-derived CDR1 and CDR2 are SGHTA and FQGNSA. V was pared by 2 bases and J by 2 bases, with 12 bases between. The CDR3 here is CASSLYGPRQETQYF. In nucleotides, the CDR3 is TGTGCCAGCAGCTTATATGGCCCTAGACAAGAGACCCAGTACTTC.

In this sample, this clonotype turned up a few times. This chain joins TRBV20-1 and TRBJ2-7; no clear D. The V gene's germline CDR1 is DFQATT and CDR2 SNEGSKA (reference sequence). The CDR3 is 13 residues long. V was pared by 3 bases and J by 2 bases, with 11 bases between. CDR3: CSASHPVTYEQYF. CDR3 DNA sequence: TGCAGTGCTAGCCACCCAGTTACCTACGAGCAGTACTTC.

This clonotype has only a few counts. The chain couples TRBV19 to TRBJ2-1, with D unresolved. There are 15 residues in the CDR3. From germline, CDR1 is LNHDA and CDR2 SQIVND (reference sequence). The V gene lost 3 bases and the J gene lost 4 bases, with 13 bases spanning the gap. CDR3 region: CASSIVIGPYNEQFF. CDR3 bases: TGTGCCAGTAGTATCGTAATAGGGCCTTACAATGAGCAGTTCTTC.

This clonotype was recorded many times. The chain carries TRBV10-3 and TRBJ2-1; the match to TRBD2 covers 7 bases. Losses at the gene ends were 0 bases for V and 7 bases for J; bases not matched to a gene: 9. The CDR3 runs to 16 residues. Per the germline V gene, CDR1 is ENHRY and CDR2 is SYGVKD. The CDR3 nucleotides read TGTGCCATCAGTGAGTCTGAGGGAGGGCCGGAAAATGAGCAGTTCTTC. This gives the protein CAISESEGGPENEQFF.

The rearrangement links TRBV7-3 to TRBJ2-1, with 11 nucleotides matching TRBD2. CDR1 is SGHTA and CDR2 is FQGTGA in the germline V gene. The CDR3 sequence is 16 residues long. With V trimmed by 4 bases and J by 7 bases, 9 bases remained unmatched. CDR3 sequence: CASSSLAGGPINEQFF. In DNA form, the CDR3 reads TGTGCCAGCAGCTCTTTAGCGGGAGGGCCTATTAATGAGCAGTTCTTC.

This rearrangement joins TRBV4-1 to TRBJ2-3; D assignment may be TRBD1 or TRBD2 (5 bases each). Looked up from germline, CDR1 is MGHRA and CDR2 is YSYEKL. The V end was cut by 4 bases, the J end by 0 bases, with 17 bases between. The CDR3 covers 17 residues. The CDR3 DNA reads TGCGCCAGCAGCCGCCTCCGGGACGGATACAGCACAGATACGCAGTATTTT. Its translation: CASSRLRDGYSTDTQYF.

There are many counts of this clonotype. As DNA, the CDR3 is TGCAGTGCTAGTTCCACTGGGGTCGCGGGGCAAGAGACCCAGTACTTC. Its translation is CSASSTGVAGQETQYF. The rearrangement joins TRBV20-1 to TRBJ2-5; D is possibly TRBD2 (6 bases). The CDR3 contains 16 residues. V was clipped by 3 bases and J by 2 bases, with 19 bases between them. The germline gives CDR1 DFQATT, CDR2 SNEGSKA (reference sequence).

This clonotype was observed a handful of times. The V call is TRBV20-1, the J call TRBJ2-3; 12 nucleotides agree with TRBD2. The CDR3 length is 18 residues. Germline CDR1 DFQATT, CDR2 SNEGSKA (reference sequence). Trimming took 3 bases from V and 2 from J; bases not matched to a gene: 12. The CDR3 DNA reads TGCAGTGCTAGCGACGGACTAGCGGGGAACCCTTACACAGATACGCAGTATTTT. This translates into CSASDGLAGNPYTDTQYF.

To note about this clonotype: The junction departs from the called germline gene at one end, perhaps through a read error. The chain's CDR3 is CASSLAGNRADTQYF. Written as DNA, the CDR3 is TGTGCCAGCAGTCTAGCGGGCAATAGGGCCGATACGCAGTATTTT. V and J are TRBV12-3 or TRBV12-4 and TRBJ2-3, with 8 bases fitting TRBD2. The CDR3 sequence is 15 residues long.

This sequence joins TRBV5-1 and TRBJ2-2; D is unclear. Germline V gene sequence: CDR1 SGHRS, CDR2 YFSETQ. The V and J ends lost 7 bases and 2 bases respectively, with 12 bases between them. This CDR3 contains 14 residues. The CDR3 region is CASRTRVNTGELFF. Here the CDR3 DNA reads TGCGCCAGCCGGACGAGAGTAAACACCGGGGAGCTGTTTTTT.

This clonotype occurred a few times. The rearrangement joins TRBV15 to TRBJ2-7; the match to TRBD2 covers 7 bases. The CDR3 has 16 residues. V shed 1 base, J shed 0 bases, and the junction held 6 bases outside the gene matches. CDR1 and CDR2 from the germline V gene are LNHNV and YYDKDF (reference sequence). The CDR3 DNA reads TGTGCCACCAGCAGAGGCCTTGGGGGGGTCTCCTACGAGCAGTACTTC. This encodes CATSRGLGGVSYEQYF.

A few counts support this clonotype. The J gene is TRBJ1-3, the V gene TRBV20-1; the D gene is possibly TRBD1 (6 bases). Germline V lookup: CDR1 DFQATT, CDR2 SNEGSKA (reference sequence). The CDR3 totals 13 residues. Trimming cost V 3 bases and J 4 bases, with 10 bases left between them. The CDR3 DNA follows: TGCAGTGCTAGCACAGGGCTCGGAAACACCATATATTTT. Its translation is CSASTGLGNTIYF.

The chain links TRBV9 to TRBJ2-7; D might be TRBD1 or TRBD2, each matching 5 bases. Trimming cost V 4 bases and J 5 bases, with 19 bases left between them. CDR3 length: 15 residues. The germline gives CDR1 SGDLS, CDR2 YYNGEE. The CDR3 nucleotides read TGTGCCAGCAGCCATTATCGACTACAGGCCCACGAGCAGTACTTC. As protein: CASSHYRLQAHEQYF.

This clonotype was counted at least ten times. This chain joins TRBV6-5 and TRBJ2-3; perhaps D is TRBD1 or TRBD2 (6 bases each). CDR1 is MNHEY and CDR2 is SVGAGI in the germline V gene. Trimming removed 5 bases from V and 2 bases from J, with 11 bases in between. The CDR3 length is 14 residues. The CDR3, as DNA: TGTGCCAGCAGTAGGGGGGCCTACACAGATACGCAGTATTTT. Residues: CASSRGAYTDTQYF.